This TCR beta chain is drawn from a study of OX40 agonist ivuxolimab in advanced cancers. Study-level information: Patients received ivuxolimab, an agonistic anti-OX40 (CD134) antibody. The study's findings and limits: Normalized expansion of T-cell clones was also low for some nonresponders. The mean number of expanded clones was higher in CD8+ T cells than in CD4+.

The investigators sampled blood at baseline, at cycle 4 day 1, and at cycle 7 day 1. There are 14 residues in the CDR3. Trimming left V 0 bases short and J 4 bases short, with 13 bases between. CDR1 and CDR2 from the germline V gene are GTSNPN and SVGIG (reference sequence). Concerning this clone: Antigen: not known.

Assay used: immunoSEQ multiplex PCR; TCRdb lists only in-frame clones, some missing. The repertoire holds tens of thousands of clones, with approximately 84% as singletons. The sample here was CD4+ or CD8+ T cells sorted from blood, taken in a trial of the OX40 agonist ivuxolimab. The rearrangement uses TRBV30 and TRBJ2-7, with D perhaps TRBD2 (6 bases). This clonotype was obtained from an adult with an advanced solid tumor such as melanoma, head and neck, liver or kidney cancer. The CDR3 region is CAWSVGGGQYEQYF. CDR3 DNA: TGTGCCTGGAGTGTGGGGGGTGGTCAATACGAGCAGTACTTC.